These T cell receptor beta chains were read from a single sample in a study of T cells in Graves' hyperthyroidism and ophthalmopathy. Each CDR3 protein gets one entry after TCRdb re-called the multiplex PCR reads with MiXCR. The sample lists 600,000 to 650,000 distinct CDR3 sequences; 15% to 20% were seen once. The sequencing input was blood. Source of these receptors: a woman under 40 with Graves' hyperthyroidism. Each CDR3 is given with its conserved first and last residue. D genes are given only for firm matches. Some rows have no size entry. The others give once, few or many, or a class for an expanded clone.

abundance,j_gene,v_gene,d_gene,CDR3nt,CDR3aa
NA,TRBJ1-4,TRBV12-3/TRBV12-4,TRBD1,TGTGCCAGCAGTACCTGGACAGGGGGAGATGAAAAACTGTTTTTT,CASSTWTGGDEKLFF
many,TRBJ1-1,TRBV2,TRBD1,TGTGCCAGCAGTTTCGACAGGGTGCTTGAAGCTTTCTTT,CASSFDRVLEAFF
NA,TRBJ1-1,TRBV12-5,NA,TGTGCTAGTGGTTTGGATATGAACACTGAAGCTTTCTTT,CASGLDMNTEAFF
many,TRBJ1-1,TRBV30,NA,TGTGCCTGGAGTGTAAATTCGGTTGTGAACACTGAAGCTTTCTTT,CAWSVNSVVNTEAFF
many,TRBJ2-7,TRBV6-1,NA,TGTGCCAGCAGTGCGGAAAGGAACTCCTACGAGCAGTACTTC,CASSAERNSYEQYF
many,TRBJ1-5,TRBV6-1,NA,TGTGCCAGCAGTGATATAGGTTTCCGTAGCAATCAGCCCCAGCATTTT,CASSDIGFRSNQPQHF
few,TRBJ1-2,TRBV30,NA,TGTGCCTGGAGACCGGGCGGCTACACCTTC,CAWRPGGYTF
few,TRBJ1-3,TRBV3-1,NA,TGTGCCAGCAGCCAAGATGTCTTAGACAGCTTCTCTGGAAACACCATATATTTT,CASSQDVLDSFSGNTIYF
NA,TRBJ1-2,TRBV19,NA,TGTGCCAGTACCCCGGAGGGGGTTGGCTACACCTTC,CASTPEGVGYTF
many,TRBJ2-1,TRBV7-8,NA,TGTGCCAGCAGCTATAGATTGGGGGCTGAGCAGTTCTTC,CASSYRLGAEQFF
many,TRBJ1-1,TRBV6-6,TRBD1,TGTGCCAGCAGTTACCTCCCACTTGGGGGACAGGGGAACACTGAAGCTTTCTTT,CASSYLPLGGQGNTEAFF
NA,TRBJ2-5,TRBV9,TRBD2,TGTGCCAGCAGCGTAGGGACTAGCGGGCAAGAGACCCAGTACTTC,CASSVGTSGQETQYF
NA,TRBJ2-5,TRBV7-9,NA,TGTGCCAGCAGCTTAGCCCAGAACTACCAAGAGACCCAGTACTTC,CASSLAQNYQETQYF
many,TRBJ2-3,TRBV28,TRBD2,TGTGCCAGCAGTTTATTTAGCGGGATGGGTCAAAGAGATACGCAGTATTTT,CASSLFSGMGQRDTQYF
NA,TRBJ1-2,TRBV28,NA,TGTGCCAGCAGTTTAACAGCCGGGGGAGCTAACTATGGCTACACCTTC,CASSLTAGGANYGYTF
many,TRBJ2-1,TRBV12-3/TRBV12-4,TRBD2,TGTGCCAGCAACGGACTAGCGGGAGACAATGAGCAGTTCTTC,CASNGLAGDNEQFF
many,TRBJ2-1,TRBV5-1,NA,TGCGCCAGCAGCGCCGTTCTAGCAGTCTACAATGAGCAGTTCTTC,CASSAVLAVYNEQFF
many,TRBJ2-7,TRBV28,NA,TGTGCCAGCAGCCCCACTGGGACCGCTAATAATTTCGAGCAGTACTTC,CASSPTGTANNFEQYF
many,TRBJ1-1,TRBV12-3/TRBV12-4,TRBD1,TGTGCCAGCAGTTTAGCGGCCGGGACAGGGGGCCCCGCCTATGAAGCTTTCTTT,CASSLAAGTGGPAYEAFF
few,TRBJ1-2,TRBV29-1,NA,TGCAGCGTTGGGATTGGTTCCTATGGCTACACCTTC,CSVGIGSYGYTF
NA,TRBJ2-7,TRBV3-1,NA,TGTGCCAGCAAAGGAGGGAGTGGAGAGCAGTACTTC,CASKGGSGEQYF
NA,TRBJ1-5,TRBV6-1,NA,TGTGCCAGCAGTGTAGCATGGACTTTCAGGAATCAGCCCCAGCATTTT,CASSVAWTFRNQPQHF
many,TRBJ2-5,TRBV5-1,NA,TGCGCCAGCAGCTTGGGGCCTGAAGAGACCCAGTACTTC,CASSLGPEETQYF
many,TRBJ2-2,TRBV12-3/TRBV12-4,TRBD1,TGTGCCAGCAGTCCACAGTATCCCCAGGGGGCCGGGGAGCTGTTTTTT,CASSPQYPQGAGELFF
NA,TRBJ1-2,TRBV7-9,NA,TGTGCCAGCAGCTTAGCTAGACTCCAGGAGGGCTACACCTTC,CASSLARLQEGYTF
many,TRBJ2-2,TRBV12-3/TRBV12-4,NA,TGTGCCAGCAGTCCATGGGGGACCGGGGAGCTGTTTTTT,CASSPWGTGELFF
NA,TRBJ2-2,TRBV7-2,TRBD2,TGTGCCAGCATAAGGACTAGCGGGAGGGGGGAGCTGTTTTTT,CASIRTSGRGELFF
many,TRBJ2-1,TRBV6-1,TRBD2,TGTGCCAGCGGGACTAGCGGGCTGAATGAGCAGTTCTTC,CASGTSGLNEQFF
NA,TRBJ2-2,TRBV6-4,TRBD2,TGTGCCAGCAGTCCCCGACAGCAGACTAGCGGGGACACCGGGGAGCTGTTTTTT,CASSPRQQTSGDTGELFF
few,TRBJ2-3,TRBV10-3,NA,TGTGCCATCAGCTTAGCCGCAGATACGCAGTATTTT,CAISLAADTQYF
few,TRBJ2-7,TRBV29-1,TRBD1,TGCAGCGTGGAGACAGGGGGAATCAACGAGCAGTACTTC,CSVETGGINEQYF